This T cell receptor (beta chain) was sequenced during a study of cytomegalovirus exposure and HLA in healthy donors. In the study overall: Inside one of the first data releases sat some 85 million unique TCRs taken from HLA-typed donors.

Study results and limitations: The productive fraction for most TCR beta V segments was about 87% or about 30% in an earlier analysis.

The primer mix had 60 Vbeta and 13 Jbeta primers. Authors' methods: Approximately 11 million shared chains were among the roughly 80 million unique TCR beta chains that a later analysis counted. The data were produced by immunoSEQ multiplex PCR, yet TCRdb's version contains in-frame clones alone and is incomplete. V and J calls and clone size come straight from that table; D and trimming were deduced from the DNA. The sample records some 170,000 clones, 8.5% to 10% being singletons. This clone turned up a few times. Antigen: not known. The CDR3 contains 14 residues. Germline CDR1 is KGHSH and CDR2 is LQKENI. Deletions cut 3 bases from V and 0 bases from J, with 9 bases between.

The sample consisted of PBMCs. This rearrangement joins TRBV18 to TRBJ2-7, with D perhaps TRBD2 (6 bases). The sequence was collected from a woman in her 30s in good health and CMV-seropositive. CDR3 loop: CASSPQAGSYEQYF. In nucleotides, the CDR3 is TGTGCCAGCTCACCCCAAGCGGGCTCCTACGAGCAGTACTTC.